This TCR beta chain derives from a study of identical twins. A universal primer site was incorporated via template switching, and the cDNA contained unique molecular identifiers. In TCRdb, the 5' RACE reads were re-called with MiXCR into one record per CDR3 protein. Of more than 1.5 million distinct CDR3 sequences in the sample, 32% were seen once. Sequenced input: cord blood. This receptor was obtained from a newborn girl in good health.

CDR3 loop: CASSPGTFNEKLFF. The CDR3 nucleotides are TGCGCCAGCAGCCCCGGGACTTTCAATGAAAAACTGTTTTTT. V is TRBV5-1 and J is TRBJ1-4; possibly TRBD1 for D (5 bases). The CDR3 is 14 residues long. Germline loops: CDR1 SGHRS, CDR2 YFSETQ. Trimming took 4 bases from V and 5 from J, leaving 12 bases between them. Supplemented by reference TRBV5-1 and TRBJ1-4, the full variable domain reads KAGVTQTPRYLIKTRGQQVTLSCSPISGHRSVSWYQQTPGQGLQFLFEYFSETQRNKGNFPGRFSGRQFSNSRSEMNVSTLELGDSALYLCASSPGTFNEKLFFGSGTQLSVL.